The T cell receptor beta chain described here comes from a study of blood T cells in healthy people across ages. Drawing of peripheral blood yielded about 9.6 milliliters from each donor. Total RNA extraction produced at least 5.5 micrograms (per sample) for the study. A second PCR, run for about 7 to 11 cycles, used a sample-barcoded 5' primer plus a J-beta primer mix. A single record per CDR3 protein comes from TCRdb applying MiXCR to the 5' RACE reads. Altogether 1.2 million to 1.5 million distinct CDR3 sequences are present, around two fifths being singletons, with the ten largest covering approximately 7.9%. CDR1 is SGHRS, CDR2 YFSETQ, per germline. V lost 4 bases and J lost 6, with 14 bases in between. CDR3 size: 14 residues. Whole-study findings and limits: Among long-lived donors, naive CD4+ cells were more numerous and diversity higher than in aged donors. Diversity of TCR beta correlated strongly with naive T cell percentage.

Worth noting for this clonotype: Its antigen is as yet unknown.

This sequence was found in a young woman in good health. Specimen: blood. The genes are TRBV5-1 and TRBJ2-1; TRBD2 might be the D (5 bases). As DNA, the CDR3 is TGCGCCAGCAGCCCCGCGGGCAGTCCCAATGAGCAGTTCTTC. Translating gives CASSPAGSPNEQFF.